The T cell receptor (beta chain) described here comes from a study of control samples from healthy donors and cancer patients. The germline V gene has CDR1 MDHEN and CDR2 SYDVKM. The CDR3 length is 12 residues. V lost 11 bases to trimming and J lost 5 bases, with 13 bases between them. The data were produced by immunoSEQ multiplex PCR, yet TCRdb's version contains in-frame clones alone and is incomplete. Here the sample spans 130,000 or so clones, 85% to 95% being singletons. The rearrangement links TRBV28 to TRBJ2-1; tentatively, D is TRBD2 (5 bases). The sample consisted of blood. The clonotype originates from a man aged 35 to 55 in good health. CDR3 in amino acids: CAVAGGDNEQFF. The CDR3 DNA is TGTGCCGTGGCAGGAGGCGACAATGAGCAGTTCTTC.